One and the same sample provided the 5 T cell receptor beta chains below, sequenced in a study of blood T cell repertoires in COVID-19. Data came from immunoSEQ multiplex PCR; TCRdb stores just in-frame clones and leaves some out. Of 75,000 or so clones listed, roughly 80% are singletons. Sequenced: peripheral blood. The receptor source for this set is a woman aged 70-85 years with acute or convalescent COVID-19.

This clone was seen more than once but under ten times. This rearrangement joins TRBV18 to TRBJ2-7; the match to TRBD1 covers 7 bases. Germline V CDR1 and CDR2: KGHSH, LQKENI. CDR3 length: 15 amino acids. Trimming removed 5 bases from V and 0 bases from J; junction bases left unmatched: 7. The CDR3 DNA reads as TGTGCCAGCTCAGTGTCGAGACAGGGCTCCTACGAGCAGTACTTC. Translation gives CASSVSRQGSYEQYF.

The CDR3 loop reads CASSSEQGASGTQYF. CDR3 bases: TGTGCCAGCAGCTCCGAACAGGGGGCTTCGGGGACCCAGTACTTC. The chain links TRBV6-5 to TRBJ2-5; 9 bases are shared with TRBD1. This CDR3 spans 15 amino acids. V lost 6 bases, J lost 7 bases, and 12 bases stayed unmatched. The germline V gene has CDR1 MNHEY and CDR2 SVGAGI.

The V and J genes are TRBV21-1 and TRBJ1-1; the D segment call TRBD1 is taken from the table without a DNA check. TRBV21-1 is shown as a pseudogene. The CDR3 length is 15 residues. In DNA form, the CDR3 reads TGTGCCAGCAGCAAAGTGTACAGGGTTTACACTGAAGCTTTCTTT. It yields the protein CASSKVYRVYTEAFF.

This clone was seen only a few times. The chain is built from TRBV4-1 and TRBJ2-3; D unresolved. Germline V gene lookup returns CDR1 MGHRA and CDR2 YSYEKL. The CDR3 has 16 amino acids. V dropped 1 base and J dropped 2 bases, with 13 bases sitting between them. The CDR3 sequence: CASSQVNLVYTDTQYF. In DNA form, the CDR3 reads TGCGCCAGCAGCCAAGTTAATTTGGTCTACACAGATACGCAGTATTTT.

This chain links TRBV10-3 with TRBJ2-6, with 8 bases matching TRBD2. The CDR3 runs to 18 residues. V was pared by 1 base and J by 0 bases, with 5 bases of the junction left unmatched. CDR1 is ENHRY, CDR2 SYGVKD, per germline. The CDR3 region is CAISEWGSGTSGANVLTF. The DNA of the CDR3 is TGTGCCATCAGTGAGTGGGGTAGCGGGACCTCTGGGGCCAACGTCCTGACTTTC.